These 30 T cell receptor beta chains share one sample of origin, sequenced in a study of radiation and T cells in renal cell carcinoma. Specified time point: blood 2 weeks post-SBRT. Sample treatment: 15 Gy SBRT to primary tumor, nephrectomy 4 weeks later. Assay used: immunoSEQ multiplex PCR; TCRdb lists only in-frame clones, some missing. The sample consists of some 120,000 clones, around 82% of them appearing once. The sample was blood, taken from a patient whose treatment included radiotherapy and nephrectomy. Receptors originate from a man aged 45-60 years with renal cell carcinoma.

This chain links TRBV6-5 with TRBJ1-5; TRBD1 might be the D (6 bases). CDR3 length equals 15 residues. CDR1 and CDR2 (germline): MNHEY, SVGAGI. Trimming left V 2 bases short and J 7 bases short, with 15 bases between. The CDR3 region has the DNA TGTGCCAGCAGTTACACACAGGGCGGCGGACAGCCCCAGCATTTT. This translates into CASSYTQGGGQPQHF.

The chain couples TRBV12-1 to TRBJ1-2; the table's D call TRBD1 went unverified against the DNA. TRBV12-1 constitutes a pseudogene. The CDR3 covers 17 residues. The CDR3 bases are TGTGCCAGCAGCTTTCCCCCGGGACAGGGGGTCTTAGTTGGCTACACCTTC. Translation: CASSFPPGQGVLVGYTF.

The chain employs TRBV30 and TRBJ2-5; D remains unclear. There are 12 residues in the CDR3. Germline V lookup: CDR1 GTSNPN, CDR2 SVGIG (reference sequence). V was cut by 2 bases and J by 3 bases, with 7 bases left in between. The CDR3 loop reads CAWSNIEETQYF. In nucleotides, the CDR3 is TGTGCCTGGAGTAACATAGAAGAGACCCAGTACTTC.

The chain combines TRBV7-9 with TRBJ1-1; weak D call: TRBD1 (5 bases). Germline CDR1 and CDR2: SEHNR and FQNEAQ (reference sequence). V was trimmed by 1 base and J by 5 bases, leaving 11 bases between them. This CDR3 contains 14 residues. CDR3 in amino acids: CASSLVAGRTEAFF. As DNA, the CDR3 is TGTGCCAGCAGCTTAGTCGCAGGGAGGACTGAAGCTTTCTTT.

This clone has ten or more counts. The chain carries TRBV28 and TRBJ1-5; 7 bases fit TRBD1. The CDR3 is 17 residues long. Germline V gene lookup returns CDR1 MDHEN and CDR2 SYDVKM. Trimming at V came to 4 bases and at J to 4 bases, leaving 13 bases not matched to a gene. CDR3 sequence reads: CASSSLGRQGGNQPQHF. The CDR3 DNA is TGTGCCAGCAGTTCCCTAGGGCGACAGGGTGGGAATCAGCCCCAGCATTTT.

The chain combines TRBV7-6 with TRBJ2-3; TRBD2 aligns across 7 bases. Germline CDR1 SGHVS, CDR2 FNYEAQ. After removal of 0 bases from V and 2 bases from J, the junction contained 5 bases not matched to a gene. The CDR3 is 16 residues long. The DNA of the CDR3 is TGTGCCAGCAGCTTAGCCCTAGCGGTATCCACAGATACGCAGTATTTT. The encoded protein is CASSLALAVSTDTQYF.

This clone was seen only a few times. The chain combines TRBV5-1 with TRBJ1-6, with D possibly matching TRBD1 (5 bases). The CDR3 extends over 13 amino acids. V lost 3 bases, J lost 10 bases, and 11 bases lay in between. The germline V gene encodes CDR1 SGHRS and CDR2 YFSETQ. In nucleotides, the CDR3 is TGCGCCAGCAGCTGGGACGTGGACTCACCCCTCCACTTT. Protein product: CASSWDVDSPLHF.

The J gene is TRBJ1-6, the V gene TRBV15; 9 nucleotides match TRBD1. After removal of 6 bases from V and 6 bases from J, the junction contained 9 bases not matched to a gene. Germline V CDR1 and CDR2: LNHNV, YYDKDF (reference sequence). This CDR3 has 16 amino acids. In DNA, the CDR3 is TGTGCCACCAGACAGGGGGCGAATAGAGTTAATTCACCCCTCCACTTT. Protein: CATRQGANRVNSPLHF.

This chain uses TRBV20-1 with TRBJ2-7, with D possibly matching TRBD2 (6 bases). The length of the CDR3 is 11 residues. Germline CDR1 and CDR2: DFQATT and SNEGSKA (reference sequence). Trimming removed 6 bases from V and 3 bases from J, with 9 bases in between. The CDR3 region has the DNA TGCAGTGCGCCGACTAGCTACGAGCAGTACTTC. It translates to CSAPTSYEQYF.

The chain joins TRBV19 to TRBJ1-5, with a possible D match to TRBD1 (6 bases). CDR3 length: 14 amino acids. The V gene lost 3 bases and the J gene lost 7 bases, with 13 bases spanning the gap. CDR1 LNHDA and CDR2 SQIVND come from the germline V gene (reference sequence). The CDR3 spells CASSMRGAGQPQHF. CDR3 sequence (DNA): TGTGCCAGTAGTATGAGGGGGGCCGGACAGCCCCAGCATTTT.

V usage is TRBV6-5 and J usage is TRBJ1-1; D is perhaps TRBD1 (6 bases). The V and J ends lost 2 bases and 0 bases respectively, with 10 bases between them. The CDR3 spans 15 residues. Germline V gene lookup returns CDR1 MNHEY and CDR2 SVGAGI. CDR3 residues: CASSYAGGLNTEAFF. The CDR3 DNA sequence: TGTGCCAGCAGTTACGCGGGGGGGCTGAACACTGAAGCTTTCTTT.

This rearrangement joins TRBV7-8 to TRBJ2-2; D ambiguous. V was pared by 0 bases and J by 0 bases, with 5 bases between. Germline CDR1 and CDR2: SGHVS and FQNEAQ. The CDR3 sequence is 15 residues long. CDR3 bases: TGTGCCAGCAGCTTAGCCATCTCGAACACCGGGGAGCTGTTTTTT. Residues: CASSLAISNTGELFF.

This clone was found once. The chain recombines TRBV5-1 with TRBJ2-2; 8 positions match TRBD2. Germline V gene sequence: CDR1 SGHRS, CDR2 YFSETQ. V lost 0 bases and J lost 6; bases outside the gene matches: 7. This CDR3 comprises 16 residues. CDR3 sequence (DNA): TGCGCCAGCAGCTTGGCCGCCGGGGGGGCCCCCGGGGAGCTGTTTTTT. As protein: CASSLAAGGAPGELFF.

The CDR3 is CASSQETLRDILFINEQFF. CDR3 DNA: TGTGCCAGCAGCCAGGAGACTCTTCGGGACATTTTATTTATTAATGAGCAGTTCTTC. The chain has TRBV14 and TRBJ2-1; a possible D gene is TRBD1 (6 bases). V was cut by 3 bases and J by 7 bases, with 28 bases left in between. CDR1 and CDR2 (germline): SGHDN, FVKESK. This CDR3 has 19 amino acids.

This clone occurred once. The chain uses TRBV4-1 and TRBJ2-7, with 9 bases that match TRBD1. Per the germline V gene, CDR1 is MGHRA and CDR2 is YSYEKL. This CDR3 comprises 14 residues. J gave up 6 bases and V 0 bases, and 3 bases lay outside the gene matches. This CDR3 reads CASSQDRTGVEQYF. DNA of the CDR3: TGCGCCAGCAGCCAAGATCGGACAGGGGTCGAGCAGTACTTC.

This chain connects TRBV5-1 to TRBJ2-3; D is possibly TRBD1 (6 bases). The CDR3 consists of 15 residues. The germline V gene encodes CDR1 SGHRS and CDR2 YFSETQ. Trimming pared 2 bases from V and 0 bases from J, leaving 10 bases between. CDR3 loop: CASSLGQLSTDTQYF. CDR3 DNA sequence: TGCGCCAGCAGCTTAGGACAGCTAAGCACAGATACGCAGTATTTT. The full variable domain, with the rest looked up from reference TRBV5-1 and TRBJ2-3, is KAGVTQTPRYLIKTRGQQVTLSCSPISGHRSVSWYQQTPGQGLQFLFEYFSETQRNKGNFPGRFSGRQFSNSRSEMNVSTLELGDSALYLCASSLGQLSTDTQYFGPGTRLTVL.

This clone has just one count. The chain uses TRBV7-9 and TRBJ2-5, with 9 bases that match TRBD2. The CDR3 is 14 residues long. The V gene's germline CDR1 is SEHNR and CDR2 FQNEAQ (reference sequence). Unmatched junction bases numbered 5, after V lost 4 bases and J lost 5 bases. The CDR3 DNA reads as TGTGCCAGCAGCTCTTGGACTAGCGATGAGACCCAGTACTTC. This sequence encodes CASSSWTSDETQYF.

This chain links TRBV11-2 with TRBJ2-1, with D possibly being TRBD1 (5 bases). With 5 bases removed from V and 5 bases from J, the gap between germline ends came to 16 bases. Germline V gives CDR1 SGHAT, CDR2 FQNNGV. This CDR3 is built from 15 residues. CDR3 region: CASSPQTVLNNEQFF. The CDR3 nucleotides are TGTGCCAGCAGCCCGCAGACAGTTTTAAACAATGAGCAGTTCTTC. The entire variable domain, with the rest obtained from reference TRBV11-2 and TRBJ2-1, is as follows: EAGVAQSPRYKIIEKRQSVAFWCNPISGHATLYWYQQILGQGPKLLIQFQNNGVVDDSQLPKDRFSAERLKGVDSTLKIQPAKLEDSAVYLCASSPQTVLNNEQFFGPGTRLTVL.

CDR3 region: CASSIGVSYEQFF. The CDR3, as DNA: TGTGCCAGTAGTATCGGAGTCAGTTATGAGCAGTTCTTC. The chain joins TRBV19 to TRBJ2-1; D not resolved. V was shortened by 3 bases and J by 8 bases, with 11 bases between the two germline ends. Germline CDR1 and CDR2: LNHDA and SQIVND (reference sequence). The length of the CDR3 is 13 residues. Looking up the rest from reference TRBV19 and TRBJ2-1 gives the full variable domain: DGGITQSPKYLFRKEGQNVTLSCEQNLNHDAMYWYRQDPGQGLRLIYYSQIVNDFQKGDIAEGYSVSREKKESFPLTVTSAQKNPTAFYLCASSIGVSYEQFFGPGTRLTVL.

This chain links TRBV6-1 with TRBJ2-7; no firm D call. There are 11 residues in the CDR3. Trimming stripped 1 base from V and 6 bases from J, with 4 bases between. Germline V CDR1 and CDR2: MNHNS, SASEGT. The CDR3 DNA sequence: TGTGCCAGCAGTGAAGTCGGCGAGCAGTACTTC. Its translation is CASSEVGEQYF.

The rearrangement joins TRBV19 to TRBJ2-3, with D unresolved. In germline, CDR1 is LNHDA, CDR2 SQIVND (reference sequence). This CDR3 region has 16 residues. The ends were cut back, 6 bases at V and 3 bases at J, with 19 bases in the middle. The CDR3 sequence is CASSPPPYSLTDTQYF. The CDR3 DNA is TGTGCCAGTAGCCCACCGCCCTATAGTTTAACAGATACGCAGTATTTT.

This chain connects TRBV9 to TRBJ1-6, with 10 bases matching TRBD1. Looked up from germline, CDR1 is SGDLS and CDR2 is YYNGEE. After removal of 0 bases from V and 7 bases from J, the junction contained 1 base not matched to a gene. The CDR3 runs 15 residues. The CDR3 DNA sequence: TGTGCCAGCAGCGTAGAGGGACAGGGGAATTCACCCCTCCACTTT. This gives the protein CASSVEGQGNSPLHF.

This clone was seen a few times. This chain's CDR3 is CASGTQGWGGYTF. The CDR3 bases are TGTGCCAGCGGTACACAGGGGTGGGGTGGCTACACCTTC. The V and J genes are TRBV6-1 and TRBJ1-2, with 7 bases matching TRBD1. The ends lost 8 bases at V and 7 bases at J; junction bases unmatched: 10. Germline V gene sequence: CDR1 MNHNS, CDR2 SASEGT. CDR3 length: 13 amino acids.

This chain joins TRBV29-1 and TRBJ2-3; tentative D call: TRBD1 (5 bases). V lost 5 bases, J lost 3 bases, and 15 bases lay in between. The CDR3 sequence is 14 residues long. Germline V CDR1 and CDR2: SQVTM, ANQGSEA. CDR3 loop: CSVRRGQGTDTQYF. As DNA, the CDR3 is TGCAGCGTTCGAAGGGGCCAGGGTACAGATACGCAGTATTTT.

This sequence joins TRBV5-4 and TRBJ1-2; D may be TRBD1 (6 bases). The CDR3 length is 15 residues. Trimming removed 3 bases from V and 7 bases from J, with 19 bases in between. CDR1 SGHNT and CDR2 YYREEE come from the germline V gene (reference sequence). DNA of the CDR3: TGTGCCAGCAGCTCACCTACAGGGCCCTCGTTTGGCTACACCTTC. It yields the protein CASSSPTGPSFGYTF.

V gene TRBV29-1 combines with J gene TRBJ2-7; 8 bases match TRBD1. Losses at the gene ends were 6 bases for V and 5 bases for J; bases not matched to a gene: 3. Germline lookup yields CDR1 SQVTM and CDR2 ANQGSEA. The CDR3 extends over 11 amino acids. The CDR3: CSVQGADEQYF. DNA for the CDR3: TGCAGCGTCCAGGGGGCGGACGAGCAGTACTTC.

The chain employs TRBV30 and TRBJ1-3; no definite D call. The CDR3 totals 13 residues. Germline-derived CDR1 and CDR2 are GTSNPN and SVGIG (reference sequence). V was clipped by 4 bases and J by 0 bases, with 7 bases between them. The chain's CDR3 is CAWKVNSGNTIYF. CDR3 bases: TGTGCCTGGAAAGTCAACTCTGGAAACACCATATATTTT.

The V gene is TRBV5-1, the J gene TRBJ2-3; a possible D gene is TRBD1 (5 bases). V lost 3 bases and J lost 0, with 5 bases in between. CDR1 SGHRS and CDR2 YFSETQ come from the germline V gene. The CDR3 runs 13 residues. Here the CDR3 reads CASSSGSTDTQYF. The CDR3 bases are TGCGCCAGCAGCTCAGGGAGCACAGATACGCAGTATTTT. The full variable domain, its missing parts supplied by reference TRBV5-1 and TRBJ2-3, is KAGVTQTPRYLIKTRGQQVTLSCSPISGHRSVSWYQQTPGQGLQFLFEYFSETQRNKGNFPGRFSGRQFSNSRSEMNVSTLELGDSALYLCASSSGSTDTQYFGPGTRLTVL.

This rearrangement joins TRBV5-1 to TRBJ1-1; 8 nucleotides line up with TRBD1. V lost 0 bases to trimming and J lost 1 base; unmatched junction nucleotides: 2. The CDR3 extends over 15 amino acids. The V gene's germline CDR1 is SGHRS and CDR2 YFSETQ. In DNA, the CDR3 is TGCGCCAGCAGCTTGGCAGGGGGCGGGAACACTGAAGCTTTCTTT. Translated, it gives CASSLAGGGNTEAFF. The variable domain in full, with the rest retrieved from reference TRBV5-1 and TRBJ1-1, is KAGVTQTPRYLIKTRGQQVTLSCSPISGHRSVSWYQQTPGQGLQFLFEYFSETQRNKGNFPGRFSGRQFSNSRSEMNVSTLELGDSALYLCASSLAGGGNTEAFFGQGTRLTVV.

The genes are TRBV18 and TRBJ1-5, with D hard to call. CDR1 and CDR2 from the germline V gene are KGHSH and LQKENI. CDR3 size: 15 residues. V was cut by 2 bases and J by 0 bases, with 8 bases left in between. The DNA of the CDR3 is TGTGCCAGCTCACCAACGAGTAATAGCAATCAGCCCCAGCATTTT. Translated: CASSPTSNSNQPQHF. The whole variable domain, filled in from reference TRBV18 and TRBJ1-5, reads NAGVMQNPRHLVRRRGQEARLRCSPMKGHSHVYWYRQLPEEGLKFMVYLQKENIIDESGMPKERFSAEFPKEGPSILRIQQVVRGDSAAYFCASSPTSNSNQPQHFGDGTRLSIL.